This T cell receptor beta chain was documented in a study of a mutant IDH1 vaccine in newly diagnosed glioma. Study as a whole: Of the patients given treatment, roughly 62% were male and about 40% were female, and a mean age of roughly 40 years was recorded.

This clone was counted only a few times. What it binds is unknown. Time point of the sample: week 5, during vaccination. In every dose of vaccine, 300 ug of mutant IDH1 20-mer peptide was given alongside topical imiquimod. V gave up 1 base and J gave up 7 bases, with 18 bases separating them. The CDR3 runs to 16 residues. Germline V gene lookup returns CDR1 SGHDT and CDR2 YYEEEE. Assay used: immunoSEQ multiplex PCR; TCRdb lists only in-frame clones, some missing. In the table there are 30,000 to 40,000 clones, about 56% of which are singletons. Specimen: PBMCs, collected from a glioma patient whose treatment included an IDH1 peptide vaccine. This sequence joins TRBV5-6 and TRBJ1-3, with D possibly TRBD1 on 6 matching bases. This sequence originates from a young woman with glioma. The CDR3 loop is CASSLYSLQGRNTIYF. The CDR3 DNA reads as TGTGCCAGCAGCTTGTATTCTTTACAGGGTCGGAACACCATATATTTT. Drawing the rest from reference TRBV5-6 and TRBJ1-3, the complete variable domain is DAGVTQSPTHLIKTRGQQVTLRCSPKSGHDTVSWYQQALGQGPQFIFQYYEEEERQRGNFPDRFSGHQFPNYSSELNVNALLLGDSALYLCASSLYSLQGRNTIYFGEGSWLTVV.